These 29 T cell receptor beta chains were all obtained from the same sample, sequenced in a study of T cells in Graves' hyperthyroidism and ophthalmopathy. TCR beta CDR3 region amplification was performed from RNA transcripts. The HTBI set primed first-round TCR CDR3 RT-PCR. TCRdb passed the multiplex PCR reads through MiXCR, listing each CDR3 protein once. The table lists a few hundred thousand distinct CDR3 sequences, less than 25% of them singletons. The sample was blood. Receptors were obtained from a man in his late teens or twenties with Graves' hyperthyroidism.

This clonotype was picked up many times. The genes are TRBV6-5 and TRBJ2-7; TRBD2 matches 13 bases. This CDR3 region has 14 residues. Losses at the gene ends were 4 bases for V and 5 bases for J; bases not matched to a gene: 2. Germline-derived CDR1 and CDR2 are MNHEY and SVGAGI. This chain's CDR3 is CASSWTSGGNEQYF. The CDR3, as DNA: TGTGCCAGCAGTTGGACTAGCGGGGGCAACGAGCAGTACTTC.

The rearrangement joins TRBV19 to TRBJ1-1; a weak D match, TRBD1 (6 bases). The V end was cut by 10 bases, the J end by 4 bases, with 16 bases between. The CDR3 sequence is 13 residues long. In germline, CDR1 is LNHDA, CDR2 SQIVND (reference sequence). In nucleotides, the CDR3 is TGTGCCACATCACAGGGTTTTGCCACTGAAGCTTTCTTT. Amino acids: CATSQGFATEAFF.

The chain uses TRBV28 and TRBJ2-4; D tentatively fits TRBD1 or TRBD2 (6 bases each). This CDR3 is built from 18 residues. V lost 1 base to trimming and J lost 4 bases, with 20 bases between them. Germline lookup yields CDR1 MDHEN and CDR2 SYDVKM. CDR3 amino acids: CASSLLYSGARDKNIQYF. For the CDR3, the DNA is TGTGCCAGCAGTTTATTGTACTCGGGGGCGAGGGATAAAAACATTCAGTACTTC.

This clonotype was found many times. The gene calls are TRBV20-1 and TRBJ1-1, with D tentatively TRBD1 (6 bases). Trimming cost V 3 bases and J 5 bases, with 13 bases left between them. CDR3 length: 13 residues. Germline V CDR1 and CDR2: DFQATT, SNEGSKA (reference sequence). The CDR3 reads CSASRGGWTEAFF. CDR3 bases: TGCAGTGCTAGTAGAGGGGGGTGGACTGAAGCTTTCTTT.

This clonotype has at least ten counts. J is TRBJ1-2 and V is TRBV6-4, with D perhaps matching TRBD1 (5 bases). Trimming left V 6 bases short and J 8 bases short, with 22 bases between. The CDR3 length is 15 residues. Germline V gene data show CDR1 as MRHNA and CDR2 as SNTAGT. The CDR3 loop reads CASSSSRGTLGGYTF. CDR3 in DNA: TGTGCCAGCAGCTCTTCCCGCGGGACCCTGGGGGGCTACACCTTC.

V gene TRBV19 combines with J gene TRBJ2-6, with TRBD1 as a possible D gene (5 bases). CDR1 is LNHDA and CDR2 is SQIVND in the germline V gene (reference sequence). V dropped 0 bases and J dropped 0 bases, with 6 bases sitting between them. This CDR3 contains 16 residues. CDR3 DNA sequence: TGTGCCAGTAGTATAGATGGGGCCTCTGGGGCCAACGTCCTGACTTTC. It codes for CASSIDGASGANVLTF.

V and J are TRBV12-3 or TRBV12-4 and TRBJ1-1; the D is unclear. The CDR3 sequence is 14 residues long. V was shortened by 4 bases and J by 1 base, with 10 bases between the two germline ends. The CDR3 sequence: CASSSHTPNTEAFF. The CDR3 bases are TGTGCCAGCAGTTCCCATACCCCGAACACTGAAGCTTTCTTT.

This clonotype was found many times. The chain links TRBV28 to TRBJ1-5; D may be TRBD1 (5 bases). Trimming left V 10 bases short and J 4 bases short, with 11 bases between. Germline V CDR1 and CDR2: MDHEN, SYDVKM. The CDR3 sequence is 12 residues long. The CDR3 nucleotides read TGTGCCACCAGGGAAGGGAATCAGCCCCAGCATTTT. Encoded protein: CATREGNQPQHF.

The chain links TRBV6-1 to TRBJ1-3; D unclear. In germline, CDR1 is MNHNS, CDR2 SASEGT. Trimming pared 7 bases from V and 4 bases from J, leaving 11 bases between. CDR3 size: 13 residues. This chain's CDR3 is CASTPGRGNTIYF. The CDR3 DNA reads TGTGCCAGCACCCCGGGCCGAGGAAACACCATATATTTT.

This clonotype was seen ten or more times. This chain links TRBV10-3 with TRBJ2-7; D is undetermined. The V gene's germline CDR1 is ENHRY and CDR2 SYGVKD. The CDR3 extends over 9 amino acids. V dropped 8 bases and J dropped 3 bases, with 2 bases sitting between them. CDR3 nucleotide sequence: TGTGCCATCGGCTACGAGCAGTACTTC. Amino acids: CAIGYEQYF.

The table lists this clonotype with many counts. V usage is TRBV6-1 and J usage is TRBJ2-7, with 11 nucleotides matching TRBD1. This CDR3 contains 15 residues. Germline values: CDR1 MNHNS, CDR2 SASEGT. The V and J ends lost 2 bases and 2 bases, in that order; junction bases with no gene match: 2. CDR3 DNA: TGTGCCAGCAGTGAACCGGGACAGGGGGCCTACGAGCAGTACTTC. Translation gives CASSEPGQGAYEQYF.

This clonotype showed up many times. V is TRBV30 and J is TRBJ1-1; possible D gene TRBD1, 5 bases. Trimming pared 1 base from V and 0 bases from J, leaving 6 bases between. The CDR3 runs to 13 residues. Germline assignment: CDR1 GTSNPN and CDR2 SVGIG (reference sequence). CDR3 DNA sequence: TGTGCCTGGAGTGGGGGGGTGAACACTGAAGCTTTCTTT. The encoded protein is CAWSGGVNTEAFF.

In this sample, this clonotype turned up many times. The chain has TRBV6-2 or TRBV6-3 and TRBJ2-7; D ambiguous. Germline V gene data show CDR1 as MNHEY and CDR2 as SVGEGT. Deletions cut 7 bases from V and 4 bases from J, with 17 bases between. The CDR3 is made up of 14 amino acids. CDR3 region: CASINPRAGYEQYF. CDR3 DNA sequence: TGTGCCAGCATTAACCCCCGGGCTGGTTACGAGCAGTACTTC.

This clonotype was recorded many times. V is TRBV27 and J is TRBJ2-7; D is unresolved. The CDR3 sequence is 13 residues long. Per the germline V gene, CDR1 is MNHEY and CDR2 is SMNVEV (reference sequence). Between the trimmed V and J ends, which lost 2 bases and 6 bases, there was a span of 11 bases. In nucleotides, the CDR3 is TGTGCCAGCAGTTTAACGTCCGTAGCCGAGCAGTACTTC. It translates to CASSLTSVAEQYF.

This chain connects TRBV6-1 to TRBJ1-5, with 7 bases identical to TRBD1. Germline V gene sequence: CDR1 MNHNS, CDR2 SASEGT. This CDR3 is built from 15 residues. V shed 6 bases, J shed 0 bases, and the junction held 5 bases outside the gene matches. The CDR3 region has the DNA TGTGCCAGCAGAAGGGACAGATCTAGCAATCAGCCCCAGCATTTT. Its translation: CASRRDRSSNQPQHF.

The rearrangement joins TRBV6-5 to TRBJ1-6; no clear D. Germline values: CDR1 MNHEY, CDR2 SVGAGI. V gave up 1 base and J gave up 6 bases, with 16 bases separating them. The CDR3 has 17 amino acids. The CDR3 is CASSYYSDPAINSPLHF. DNA of the CDR3: TGTGCCAGCAGTTACTACTCGGACCCTGCAATTAATTCACCCCTCCACTTT.

This clonotype was counted many times. The J gene is TRBJ2-7, the V gene TRBV28; 8 bases agree with TRBD1. The CDR3 is 17 amino acids. The V segment lost 6 bases and the J segment 2 bases; nucleotides outside the gene matches: 15. The germline V gene encodes CDR1 MDHEN and CDR2 SYDVKM. CDR3 sequence: CASSPWTGRGKAYEQYF. The CDR3 bases are TGTGCCAGCAGCCCTTGGACAGGGCGGGGCAAAGCCTACGAGCAGTACTTC.

This clonotype was detected ten times or more. The chain carries TRBV5-1 and TRBJ1-1, with TRBD1 as a possible D gene (5 bases). Trimming removed 2 bases from V and 5 bases from J, with 16 bases in between. There are 15 residues in the CDR3. Germline-derived CDR1 and CDR2 are SGHRS and YFSETQ. CDR3 amino acids: CASSFGGFARTEAFF. As DNA, the CDR3 is TGCGCCAGCAGCTTTGGGGGATTCGCGAGAACTGAAGCTTTCTTT.

This clonotype was counted at least ten times. The rearrangement joins TRBV19 to TRBJ1-1; 10 positions match TRBD1. Germline V gene sequence: CDR1 LNHDA, CDR2 SQIVND (reference sequence). V dropped 1 base and J dropped 1; count of bases not matched to a gene: 3. This CDR3 comprises 16 residues. The CDR3: CASSIGQGAGNTEAFF. The DNA of the CDR3 is TGTGCCAGTAGTATAGGACAGGGGGCCGGGAACACTGAAGCTTTCTTT. Complete variable domain (other parts from reference TRBV19 and TRBJ1-1): DGGITQSPKYLFRKEGQNVTLSCEQNLNHDAMYWYRQDPGQGLRLIYYSQIVNDFQKGDIAEGYSVSREKKESFPLTVTSAQKNPTAFYLCASSIGQGAGNTEAFFGQGTRLTVV.

The CDR3 sequence is CAISSFFYEQYF. CDR3 nucleotides: TGTGCCATCTCCTCCTTTTTTTACGAGCAGTACTTC. The chain has TRBV28 and TRBJ2-7; D unclear. V was cut by 10 bases and J by 4 bases, with 14 bases left in between. The CDR3 spans 12 residues. Germline V gives CDR1 MDHEN, CDR2 SYDVKM.

The sample holds many counts of this clonotype. This chain connects TRBV30 to TRBJ2-2; 8 bases match TRBD1. V shed 2 bases, J shed 4 bases, and the junction held 6 bases outside the gene matches. CDR3 size: 15 residues. The V gene's germline CDR1 is GTSNPN and CDR2 SVGIG (reference sequence). The CDR3: CAWSRDRLFTGELFF. The CDR3 bases are TGTGCCTGGAGTAGGGACAGGCTCTTCACCGGGGAGCTGTTTTTT. Combining the CDR3 with reference TRBV30 and TRBJ2-2 gives the whole variable domain SQTIHQWPATLVQPVGSPLSLECTVEGTSNPNLYWYRQAAGRGLQLLFYSVGIGQISSEVPQNLSASRPQDRQFILSSKKLLLSDSGFYLCAWSRDRLFTGELFFGEGSRLTVL.

This clonotype was counted ten times or more. V usage is TRBV12-3 or TRBV12-4 and J usage is TRBJ1-1; D not certain. The length of the CDR3 is 14 residues. V shed 7 bases and J shed 3 bases, with 15 bases lying between them. CDR3: CASTSTVMYTEAFF. The CDR3 region has the DNA TGTGCCAGCACCAGCACTGTTATGTACACTGAAGCTTTCTTT.

Note on this clonotype: No conserved phenylalanine or tryptophan ends this CDR3, so it is likely a read error. The CDR3 DNA follows: TGTGCCAGCAGTGGAACAGGGGGCGCGCCCCAGCATTTG. This codes for CASSGTGGAPQHL. The chain uses TRBV12-3 or TRBV12-4 and TRBJ1-5; the match to TRBD1 covers 9 bases. There are 13 residues in the CDR3. With 5 bases clipped from V and 9 bases from J, the junction kept 5 bases outside the gene matches.

Only a few counts were recorded for this clonotype. This sequence joins TRBV3-1 and TRBJ1-3; D is possibly TRBD1 (5 bases). This CDR3 is 18 amino acids long. V lost 1 base to trimming and J lost 4 bases, with 20 bases between them. Germline-derived CDR1 and CDR2 are LGHDT and YNNKEL (reference sequence). CDR3 in DNA: TGTGCCAGCAGCCAAGGGGTCTGGGGCCAGCTCTCCGGAAACACCATATATTTT. This codes for CASSQGVWGQLSGNTIYF.

This clonotype appeared many times. This rearrangement joins TRBV30 to TRBJ1-5; maybe TRBD1 (5 bases). CDR1 is GTSNPN, CDR2 SVGIG, per germline (reference sequence). The CDR3 runs to 17 residues. The V and J ends lost 1 base and 0 bases respectively, with 16 bases between them. The CDR3 loop reads CAWSARRGEGSNQPQHF. DNA for the CDR3: TGTGCCTGGAGTGCTCGACGGGGGGAAGGTAGCAATCAGCCCCAGCATTTT.

This clonotype showed up many times. The gene calls are TRBV6-5 and TRBJ1-2, with 7 positions matching TRBD1. The CDR3 consists of 14 residues. CDR1 is MNHEY and CDR2 is SVGAGI in the germline V gene. With V trimmed by 4 bases and J by 4 bases, 6 bases remained unmatched. In nucleotides, the CDR3 is TGTGCCAGCAGTTCGGGACAGCACATCTATGGCTACACCTTC. Translating gives CASSSGQHIYGYTF.

This clonotype was observed at least ten times. This chain uses TRBV11-2 with TRBJ2-4, with TRBD1 matching 9 bases. CDR1 is SGHAT, CDR2 FQNNGV, per germline. There are 17 residues in the CDR3. Trimming cost V 5 bases and J 1 base; bases outside gene matches: 9. The CDR3 nucleotides are TGTGCCAGCAGCCCCAACGGGGACAGGGTGGCCAAAAACATTCAGTACTTC. It translates to CASSPNGDRVAKNIQYF.

V is TRBV7-3 and J is TRBJ2-5; 7 bases agree with TRBD2. V trimming: 2 bases; J trimming: 3 bases; junction bases outside the gene matches: 9. This CDR3 has 16 residues. Germline CDR1 is SGHTA and CDR2 is FQGTGA. CDR3 protein: CASSLLGGSRKETQYF. The CDR3 DNA reads as TGTGCCAGCAGCTTACTCGGCGGGAGTAGAAAAGAGACCCAGTACTTC.

This clonotype came up many times. DNA of the CDR3: TGTGCCAGCAGTTACCCCGCTAGCGGGTACCAAGAGACCCAGTACTTC. This translates into CASSYPASGYQETQYF. The chain has TRBV6-2 or TRBV6-3 and TRBJ2-5; 8 positions agree with TRBD2. V was clipped by 2 bases and J by 0 bases; unmatched bases: 5. The germline CDR1 and CDR2 sequences are MNHEY and SVGEGT. The CDR3 is 16 amino acids.